Listed here is a single T cell receptor beta chain. From CD4+ cells came CD45RA+ naive and CD45RA-negative memory subsets. Authors' analysis steps: As immunoSEQ supplied junction-only sequences (without quality scores), filtering differed. Method: immunoSEQ multiplex PCR; TCRdb's copy keeps in-frame clones and lacks some. V and J calls and clone size come straight from that table; D and trimming were deduced from the DNA. The sample contains approximately 2.5 million clones, approximately 92% of which appear only once. The sample originates from a study of shared clonotypes between healthy human individuals. This CDR3 has 17 amino acids. The germline V gene encodes CDR1 SGHRS and CDR2 YFSETQ. With V trimmed by 1 base and J by 3 bases, 9 bases remained unmatched.

Sequencing input: naive CD4+ T cells sorted from blood. Subset given: CD45RA+ positively selected. The rearrangement uses TRBV5-1 and TRBJ2-7; TRBD2 agrees at 11 bases. This clonotype originated in a man in his late teens or twenties in good health. In nucleotides, the CDR3 is TGCGCCAGCAGCTTGATCTCTAGCGGGGGGCCAGGCTACGAGCAGTACTTC. Residues: CASSLISSGGPGYEQYF. Supplemented by reference TRBV5-1 and TRBJ2-7, the full variable domain reads KAGVTQTPRYLIKTRGQQVTLSCSPISGHRSVSWYQQTPGQGLQFLFEYFSETQRNKGNFPGRFSGRQFSNSRSEMNVSTLELGDSALYLCASSLISSGGPGYEQYFGPGTRLTVT.